This T cell receptor beta chain was found in a study of blood T cell repertoires in COVID-19 (dated by TCRdb to about 2020). Context from the whole study: Samples from collaborators originated in the United States, Italy and Spain and spanned both the acute and convalescent phases of COVID-19. The material from the prospective study consisted of cDNA or gDNA derived from T cells, B-cell-depleted T cells, or PBMCs. Deeply sampled blood TCRbeta repertoires from subjects exposed to, actively infected with, or recovered from COVID-19 were included in the dataset. The repertoires were released in a freely available public database intended as a resource for research on the immune response to SARS-CoV-2. The samples were drawn from two sources: the first 160 participants of the ongoing ImmuneRACE study, and 1,000 to 1,500 subjects contributed by 6 global collaborators. A de-identified subject ID, COVID-19 status, age in years and sex were almost always included in the sample metadata. HLA class I and class II types, where available, came from metadata supplied by the sample provider rather than from assay-based typing. Summary of the overall study and its limitations: The amount of clinical and demographic metadata varied by source and participant and was provided uncurated.

Participants in the prospective study were enrolled through a virtual design, were aged roughly 18 to 90 years, and lived in roughly 24 United States geographic areas. To assign participants to cohorts, the prospective study relied on clinical history that participants themselves reported in a screening survey and a study questionnaire. Recovered participants in ImmuneRACE Cohort 3 were defined by two consecutive negative NP/OP PCR tests, clearance by a healthcare professional, or resolution of symptoms. In the prospective study, mobile phlebotomists collected whole blood, serum and a nasopharyngeal or oropharyngeal swab from each participant. Participants in the prospective study had the option to provide additional blood draws and questionnaires over an approximately two-month period. Blood samples from the prospective study were shipped frozen or at room temperature prior to DNA extraction.

To note about this clone: No antigen is known for it. One base away there is no much larger clone; base qualities are not given.

As encoded in the germline V gene, CDR1 is MDHEN while CDR2 is SYDVKM. Trimming takes 4 bases off V and 4 bases off J; junction bases not matched to a gene: 5. Measured from the cysteine to the phenylalanine, the CDR3 is 16 residues long. Only CDR3 DNA remains: 48 bases, in frame from the first base. TCRbeta CDR3 regions were amplified from genomic DNA by means of the immunoSEQ Assay, a bias-controlled multiplex PCR. On the authors' methods: The number of nucleated cells in each sample was estimated by amplification of reference gene primers within the assay. Sequence reads were collapsed and filtered to measure the absolute abundance of every unique TCRbeta CDR3 rearrangement. Productive Simpson clonality was computed per sample as the square root of Simpson's diversity index over productive rearrangements. This immuneACCESS table, as held by TCRdb, lists in-frame sequences with V and J called but not all clones. Of the missing ones, under half trace to an unresolved V gene in checked studies; the others have no known cause. V, J and clone size were drawn from that table, and D and trimming were deduced from the DNA. The sample includes tens of thousands of clones, with around nine tenths observed a single time. The ten largest account for roughly a tenth of the sample.

The V gene is TRBV28 and the J gene is TRBJ2-3; 13 junctional bases match TRBD2. The sequenced sample was PBMCs or T cells enriched from blood (not recorded which). The receptor comes from a woman aged 40 to 50 who had recovered from COVID-19. CDR3 loop: CASSWGLAGRADTQYF. The DNA reads as follows: TGTGCCAGCAGTTGGGGACTAGCGGGGCGAGCAGATACGCAGTATTTT.